This T cell receptor (beta chain) was documented in a study of blood T cells in healthy people across ages. Findings of the study overall: Diversity was higher, and naive CD4+ cells more numerous, in long-lived donors than in aged donors. Estimates drawn from one million T cells were deemed to understate diversity.

A note on this clonotype: Its antigen remains unidentified. A junction end diverges from the germline sequence, so it may reflect a read error.

The authors ran a second PCR of about 6 to 12 cycles using a sample-barcoded 5' primer and a J-beta primer mix. TCRdb fed the 5' RACE reads into MiXCR, producing one record per CDR3 protein. The sample holds roughly 700,000 distinct CDR3 sequences, 32% seen once. In germline, CDR1 is MGHRA, CDR2 YSYEKL. The length of the CDR3 is 16 residues. Sample: blood. The receptor's source is a woman older than 75 in good health. The chain couples TRBV4-1 to TRBJ2-1, with a possible D match to TRBD1 (6 bases). The CDR3 DNA reads TGCGCCAGCAGCCAACCGACAATGACAGGCTACACTGAGCAGTTCTTC. Translating gives CASSQPTMTGYTEQFF.